Listed below are T cell receptor beta chains from one sample, sequenced in a study of T cell responses to AZD1222 COVID-19 vaccine. The method was immunoSEQ multiplex PCR; TCRdb's version includes in-frame clones alone and lacks a portion of them. Among about 54,000 clones listed, 87% were seen once. The material was peripheral blood, obtained on day 0 of AZD1222 vaccination. Source of these receptors: an adult in good health. The CDR3 runs from the conserved cysteine through the conserved F or W. A D gene is named only where the DNA matches it firmly. Rows give clone size only sometimes, using once, few, many, or a class for an expanded clone.

TRBJ1-2 | - | - | TRBV28 | TGTGCCAGCAGTTTGCCCCAGCCTATCTATGGCTACACCTTC | CASSLPQPIYGYTF
TRBJ2-5 | - | - | TRBV7-2 | TGTGCCAGCAGCCGTCCAGGAAAGGAGACCCAGTACTTC | CASSRPGKETQYF
TRBJ1-2 | - | - | TRBV27 | TGTGCCAGCAGTTTCCGGGCCGGTAGGGCGGGCGGCTACACCTTC | CASSFRAGRAGGYTF
TRBJ2-1 | - | TRBD2 | TRBV12-3/TRBV12-4 | TGTGCCAGCAGTGGGGGGGGGTGGAATGAGCAGTTCTTC | CASSGGGWNEQFF
TRBJ2-5 | - | - | TRBV15 | TGTGCCACCAGCAGAGATCCGGGGGCACAAGAGACCCAGTACTTC | CATSRDPGAQETQYF
TRBJ1-4 | - | - | TRBV5-1 | TGCGCCAGCAGCTCCTCCGGGGCAGTTAATGAAAAACTGTTTTTT | CASSSSGAVNEKLFF
TRBJ2-7 | - | - | TRBV19 | TGTGCCAGTAGCCGACGTCCCAGCCCCTCCTACGAGCAGTACTTC | CASSRRPSPSYEQYF
TRBJ1-1 | - | - | TRBV12-3/TRBV12-4 | TGTGCCAGCAGTTTAGCGCTGAATTCGGCTTTCTTT | CASSLALNSAFF
TRBJ1-1 | - | - | TRBV19 | TGTGCCAGCCAAAGGGGGACTGAAGCTTTCTTT | CASQRGTEAFF
TRBJ1-5 | - | - | TRBV7-2 | TGTGCCAGCAGCTCTAGGGATGGGGGAAGCAATCAGCCCCAGCATTTT | CASSSRDGGSNQPQHF
TRBJ2-6 | - | - | TRBV10-3 | TGTGCCATCAGGCTGAGTGCTGGGGCCAACGTCCTGACTTTC | CAIRLSAGANVLTF
TRBJ1-2 | - | TRBD1 | TRBV30 | TGTGCCTGGAACCAGGGGGCCGGCGGCTACACCTTC | CAWNQGAGGYTF
TRBJ2-2 | - | TRBD1 | TRBV11-2 | TGTGCCAGCAGAAGACAGGGGGAAGCCCCCCTCACCGGGGAGCTGTTTTTT | CASRRQGEAPLTGELFF
TRBJ1-2 | - | - | TRBV4-1 | TGCGCCAGCAGCCAAGTTGGAGCTAACTATGGCTACACCTTC | CASSQVGANYGYTF
TRBJ1-4 | - | - | TRBV6-5 | TGTGCCAGCGTACAGGGAACCTCGGGGGAAAAACTGTTTTTT | CASVQGTSGEKLFF
TRBJ1-6 | - | - | TRBV19 | TGTGCCAGTAGTCGTCTGGGGGTCAGCTCCTATAATTCACCCCTCCACTTT | CASSRLGVSSYNSPLHF
TRBJ2-4 | - | TRBD1 | TRBV5-1 | TGCGCCAGCAGCCCGACAGGGGGCGATGACATTCAGTACTTC | CASSPTGGDDIQYF
TRBJ1-1 | - | TRBD1 | TRBV5-1 | TGCGCCAGCAGCCCGGGGACAGGGAGAACGAACACTGAAGCTTTCTTT | CASSPGTGRTNTEAFF
TRBJ2-1 | - | - | TRBV7-2 | TGTGCCAGCAGCTTAGTCGTAGGACCCTTCTACAATGAGCAGTTCTTC | CASSLVVGPFYNEQFF
TRBJ1-5 | once | TRBD1 | TRBV20-1 | TGCAGTGCTAGTCCGGACAGGGATATACAGCCCCAGCATTTT | CSASPDRDIQPQHF
TRBJ1-2 | - | - | TRBV2 | TGTGCCAGCAGTGAAGCGCTATTACGGGACTATGGCTACACCTTC | CASSEALLRDYGYTF
TRBJ1-5 | - | TRBD1 | TRBV5-6 | TGTGCCAGCAGCTTGGACAGGGGGCGAGGCAATCAGCCCCAGCATTTT | CASSLDRGRGNQPQHF
TRBJ2-7 | - | - | TRBV6-5 | TGTGCCAGCACGTACCGGGACGGACCCTACGAGCAGTACTTC | CASTYRDGPYEQYF
TRBJ1-5 | - | - | TRBV28 | TGTGCCAGCAGCTCGACCCATAGCAATCAGCCCCAGCATTTT | CASSSTHSNQPQHF
TRBJ2-5 | - | - | TRBV5-1 | TGCGCCAGCAGCTTGCAGGGCCGGGAGACCCAGTACTTC | CASSLQGRETQYF
TRBJ1-1 | - | - | TRBV28 | TGTGCCAGCAAGCCCCCCGGGCAGATGAACACTGAAGCTTTCTTT | CASKPPGQMNTEAFF
TRBJ1-2 | few | TRBD1 | TRBV27 | TGTGCCAGCAGTAAACGGACAGGGGGGAGTAACTATGGCTACACCTTC | CASSKRTGGSNYGYTF
TRBJ2-7 | few | - | TRBV4-3 | TGCGCCAGCAGCCAAGGGCAGGGGCAATACTCCTACGAGCAGTACTTC | CASSQGQGQYSYEQYF
TRBJ1-2 | few | - | TRBV5-1 | TGCGCCAGCAGCTTGGGCGGGGGATCTGACTATGGCTACACCTTC | CASSLGGGSDYGYTF
TRBJ1-5 | few | TRBD1 | TRBV5-1 | TGCGCCAGCAGCTTGGAGGCAGGGGGATTTCAGCCCCAGCATTTT | CASSLEAGGFQPQHF
TRBJ1-6 | - | - | TRBV5-4 | TGTGCCAGCAGCTTGGGTCAGGGTAATTCACCCCTCCACTTT | CASSLGQGNSPLHF
TRBJ2-3 | once | - | TRBV11-2 | TGTGCCAGCAGCTCCGGGCAAGGTGCAACAGATACGCAGTATTTT | CASSSGQGATDTQYF
TRBJ2-2 | - | TRBD1 | TRBV25-1 | TGTGCCAGCAGTGTCTTTGGGACAGGGAGGACCGGGGAGCTGTTTTTT | CASSVFGTGRTGELFF
TRBJ2-7 | - | - | TRBV6-2/TRBV6-3 | TGTGCCAGCAGTTACGGGGACACCTCCTACGAGCAGTACTTC | CASSYGDTSYEQYF
TRBJ1-1 | once | - | TRBV10-3 | TGTGCCATCAGTGAAACAGGGATGAACACTGAAGCTTTCTTT | CAISETGMNTEAFF
TRBJ1-1 | - | TRBD1 | TRBV6-5 | TGTGCCAGCAGTTACTCGCCCCAGGGGGCAGCTTTCTTT | CASSYSPQGAAFF
TRBJ1-5 | - | TRBD1 | TRBV5-8 | TGTGCCAGCAGCCGGACAGGGAGAGGGGCCAATCAGCCCCAGCATTTT | CASSRTGRGANQPQHF
TRBJ1-5 | - | - | TRBV9 | TGTGCCAGCAGCGAGGGCAGGGACAATCAGCCCCAGCATTTT | CASSEGRDNQPQHF
TRBJ1-5 | - | TRBD1 | TRBV11-2 | TGTGCCAGCAGCGGACAGGGGGGACAGCCCCAGCATTTT | CASSGQGGQPQHF
TRBJ2-1 | once | - | TRBV7-9 | TGTGCCAGCAGCAAGGATCGGGGGAATGAGCAGTTCTTC | CASSKDRGNEQFF
TRBJ1-3 | once | TRBD1 | TRBV18 | TGTGCCAGCTCACTTAGACAGGGCTCTGGAAACACCATATATTTT | CASSLRQGSGNTIYF
TRBJ2-3 | - | TRBD2 | TRBV7-2 | TGTGCCAGCAGCCCTATAGCGGGGGGGCGCACAGATACGCAGTATTTT | CASSPIAGGRTDTQYF
TRBJ2-7 | - | - | TRBV5-5 | TGTGCCAGCAGTTCTCAAGGATGGGACCCCTACGAGCAGTACTTC | CASSSQGWDPYEQYF
TRBJ1-3 | - | - | TRBV28 | TGTGCCAGCAGTGCAGGGTTTTACTCTGGAAACACCATATATTTT | CASSAGFYSGNTIYF
TRBJ2-7 | - | - | TRBV11-2 | TGTGCCAGCAGCCCCAGGGGTGGGAACGAGCAGTACTTC | CASSPRGGNEQYF
TRBJ2-2 | - | TRBD1 | TRBV4-1 | TGCGCCAGCAGCCTGGACAGGGGGCCCGGGGAGCTGTTTTTT | CASSLDRGPGELFF
TRBJ1-4 | - | - | TRBV24-1 | TGTGCCACCAGTCCAGGGAATGAAAAACTGTTTTTT | CATSPGNEKLFF
TRBJ2-3 | - | TRBD2 | TRBV27 | TGTGCCAGCAGTTTAGGCGGGGGTAACACAGATACGCAGTATTTT | CASSLGGGNTDTQYF
TRBJ2-2 | - | - | TRBV7-2 | TGTGCCAGCAGCTTAGCACAGCTGGCCGGGGAGCTGTTTTTT | CASSLAQLAGELFF
TRBJ2-2 | - | - | TRBV11-3 | TGTGCCAGCAGCTCACAGGGACCCGGGGAGCTGTTTTTT | CASSSQGPGELFF
TRBJ2-7 | once | TRBD1 | TRBV29-1 | TGCAGCGTTGAGGGACAGGGAGGCTACGAGCAGTACTTC | CSVEGQGGYEQYF
TRBJ2-2 | - | - | TRBV7-2 | TGTGCCAGCAGCTTAGAGGCGACCCAGAACACCGGGGAGCTGTTTTTT | CASSLEATQNTGELFF
TRBJ2-7 | - | - | TRBV6-2/TRBV6-3 | TGTGCCAGCAGTTACGGGACTCACAGCTCCTACGAGCAGTACTTC | CASSYGTHSSYEQYF
TRBJ1-3 | - | - | TRBV9 | TGTGCCAGCAGCGAGGACCCGGACGGAATCTCTGGAAACACCATATATTTT | CASSEDPDGISGNTIYF
TRBJ1-1 | - | TRBD1 | TRBV5-1 | TGCGCCAGCAGCTTGGAGCTCGGACAGGGGGCCCTGGGAGCTTTCTTT | CASSLELGQGALGAFF
TRBJ1-1 | once | - | TRBV19 | TGTGCCAGTAGTAGAAGGCAGAACACTGAAGCTTTCTTT | CASSRRQNTEAFF
TRBJ2-7 | - | - | TRBV7-2 | TGTGCCAGCAGCTTAGGAGGAACCGCCGGGGGGCAGCAGTACTTC | CASSLGGTAGGQQYF
TRBJ2-4 | - | - | TRBV5-8 | TGTGCCAGCAGCTTGAGGGGTATCGGGGGAACCAAAAACATTCAGTACTTC | CASSLRGIGGTKNIQYF